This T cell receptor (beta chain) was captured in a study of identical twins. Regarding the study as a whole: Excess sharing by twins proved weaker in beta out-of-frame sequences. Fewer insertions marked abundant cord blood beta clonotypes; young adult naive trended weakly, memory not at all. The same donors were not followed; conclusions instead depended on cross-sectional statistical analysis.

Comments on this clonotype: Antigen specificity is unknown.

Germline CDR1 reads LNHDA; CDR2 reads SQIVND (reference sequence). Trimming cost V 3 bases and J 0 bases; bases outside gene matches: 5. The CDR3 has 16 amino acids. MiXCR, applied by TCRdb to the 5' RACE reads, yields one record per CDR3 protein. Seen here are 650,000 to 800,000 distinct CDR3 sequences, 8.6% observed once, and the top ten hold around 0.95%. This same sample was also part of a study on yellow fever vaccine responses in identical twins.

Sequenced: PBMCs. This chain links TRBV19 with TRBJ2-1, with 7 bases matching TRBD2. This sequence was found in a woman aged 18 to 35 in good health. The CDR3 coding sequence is TGTGCCAGTAGTATGAGAGCGGGGAGCTCCTACAATGAGCAGTTCTTC. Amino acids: CASSMRAGSSYNEQFF.